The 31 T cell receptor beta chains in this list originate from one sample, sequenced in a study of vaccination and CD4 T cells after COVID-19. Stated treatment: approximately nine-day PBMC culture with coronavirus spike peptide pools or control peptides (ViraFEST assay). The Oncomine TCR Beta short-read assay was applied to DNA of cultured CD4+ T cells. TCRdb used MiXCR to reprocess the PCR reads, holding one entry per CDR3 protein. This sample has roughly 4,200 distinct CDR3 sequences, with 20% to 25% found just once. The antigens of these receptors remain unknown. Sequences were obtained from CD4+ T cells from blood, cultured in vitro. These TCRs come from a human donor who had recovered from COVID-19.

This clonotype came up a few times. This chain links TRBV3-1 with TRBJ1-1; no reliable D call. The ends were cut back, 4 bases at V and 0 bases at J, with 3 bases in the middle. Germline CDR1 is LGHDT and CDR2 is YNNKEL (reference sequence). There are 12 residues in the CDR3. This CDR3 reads CASSLMNTEAFF. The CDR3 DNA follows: TGTGCCAGCAGCCTAATGAACACTGAAGCTTTCTTT.

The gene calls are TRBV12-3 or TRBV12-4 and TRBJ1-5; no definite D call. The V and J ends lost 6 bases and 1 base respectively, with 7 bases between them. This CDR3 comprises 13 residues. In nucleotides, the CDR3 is TGTGCCAGCAGACACTCCAGCAATCAGCCCCAGCATTTT. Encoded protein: CASRHSSNQPQHF.

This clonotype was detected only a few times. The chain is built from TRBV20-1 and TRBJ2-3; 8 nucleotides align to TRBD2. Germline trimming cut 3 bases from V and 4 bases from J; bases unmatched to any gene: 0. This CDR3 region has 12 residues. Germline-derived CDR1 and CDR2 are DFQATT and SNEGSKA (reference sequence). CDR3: CSASGGADTQYF. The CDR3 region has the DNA TGCAGTGCTAGCGGGGGGGCAGATACGCAGTATTTT.

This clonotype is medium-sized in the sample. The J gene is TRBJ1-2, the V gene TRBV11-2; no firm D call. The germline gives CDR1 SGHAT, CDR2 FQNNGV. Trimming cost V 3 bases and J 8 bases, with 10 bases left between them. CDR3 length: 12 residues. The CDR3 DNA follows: TGTGCCAGCAGCTTCATCAACGCCGGCTACACCTTC. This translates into CASSFINAGYTF. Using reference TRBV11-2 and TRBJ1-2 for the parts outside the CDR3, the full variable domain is EAGVAQSPRYKIIEKRQSVAFWCNPISGHATLYWYQQILGQGPKLLIQFQNNGVVDDSQLPKDRFSAERLKGVDSTLKIQPAKLEDSAVYLCASSFINAGYTFGSGTRLTVV.

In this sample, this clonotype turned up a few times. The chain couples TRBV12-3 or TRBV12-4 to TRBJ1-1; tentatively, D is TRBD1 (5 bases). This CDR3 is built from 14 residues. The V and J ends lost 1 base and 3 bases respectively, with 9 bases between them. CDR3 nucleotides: TGTGCCAGCAGTTTAGGGGGGAGGGACACTGAAGCTTTCTTT. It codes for CASSLGGRDTEAFF.

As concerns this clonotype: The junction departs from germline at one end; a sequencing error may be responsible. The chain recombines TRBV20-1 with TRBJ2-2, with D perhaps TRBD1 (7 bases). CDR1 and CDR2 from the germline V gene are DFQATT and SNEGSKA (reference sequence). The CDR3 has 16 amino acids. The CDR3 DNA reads TGCAGTGCTCCACGTCCCTCAGGGGGGTTTCACCGGGGAGCTGTTTTT. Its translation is CSAPRPSGGFHRGAVF.

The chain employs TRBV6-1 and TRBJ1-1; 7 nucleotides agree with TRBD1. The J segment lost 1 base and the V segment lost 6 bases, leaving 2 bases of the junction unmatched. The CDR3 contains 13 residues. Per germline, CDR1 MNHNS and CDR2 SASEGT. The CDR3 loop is CASSRQGNTEAFF. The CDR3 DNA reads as TGTGCCAGCAGCCGACAGGGGAACACTGAAGCTTTCTTT.

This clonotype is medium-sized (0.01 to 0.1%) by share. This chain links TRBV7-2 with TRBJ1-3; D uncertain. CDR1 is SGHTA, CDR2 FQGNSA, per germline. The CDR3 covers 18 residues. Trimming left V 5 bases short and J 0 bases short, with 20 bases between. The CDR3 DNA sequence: TGTGCCAGCAGCCTCACCGGACGGCTACGCCGCTCTGGAAACACCATATATTTT. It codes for CASSLTGRLRRSGNTIYF.

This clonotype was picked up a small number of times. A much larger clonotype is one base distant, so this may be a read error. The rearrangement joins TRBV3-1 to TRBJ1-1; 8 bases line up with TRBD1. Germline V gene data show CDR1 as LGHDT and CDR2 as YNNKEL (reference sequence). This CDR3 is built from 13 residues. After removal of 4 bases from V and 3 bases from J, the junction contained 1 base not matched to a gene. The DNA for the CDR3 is TGTGCCAGCAGCCTGACAGGGGACACTGAAGCTTTCTTT. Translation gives CASSLTGDTEAFF.

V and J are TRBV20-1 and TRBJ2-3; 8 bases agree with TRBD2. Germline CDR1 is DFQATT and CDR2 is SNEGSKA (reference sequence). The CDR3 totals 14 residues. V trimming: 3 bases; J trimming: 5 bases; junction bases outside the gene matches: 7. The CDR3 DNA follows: TGCAGTGCTAGCGGGGGGGCCTATGGAGATACGCAGTATTTT. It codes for CSASGGAYGDTQYF.

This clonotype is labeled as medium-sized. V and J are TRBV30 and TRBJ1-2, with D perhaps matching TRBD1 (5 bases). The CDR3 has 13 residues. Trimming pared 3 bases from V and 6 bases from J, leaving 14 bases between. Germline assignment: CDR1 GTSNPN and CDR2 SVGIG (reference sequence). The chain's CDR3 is CAWSQQGSDGYTF. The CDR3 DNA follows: TGTGCCTGGAGCCAGCAGGGATCGGATGGCTACACCTTC.

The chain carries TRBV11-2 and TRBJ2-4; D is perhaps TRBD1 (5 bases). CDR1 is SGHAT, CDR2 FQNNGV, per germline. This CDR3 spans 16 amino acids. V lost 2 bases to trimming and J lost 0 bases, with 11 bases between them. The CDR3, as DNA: TGTGCCAGCAGCTTACAGGGCCGCCTAGCCAAAAACATTCAGTACTTC. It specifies CASSLQGRLAKNIQYF.

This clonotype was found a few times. The CDR3 DNA follows: TGTGCCAGCAGCTCCAAGAGGGGGTCGAGTGGCTACACCTTC. It encodes CASSSKRGSSGYTF. The chain has TRBV3-1 and TRBJ1-2; possibly TRBD1 for D (6 bases). This CDR3 comprises 14 residues. Germline V lookup: CDR1 LGHDT, CDR2 YNNKEL (reference sequence). Deletions cut 5 bases from V and 7 bases from J, with 17 bases between.

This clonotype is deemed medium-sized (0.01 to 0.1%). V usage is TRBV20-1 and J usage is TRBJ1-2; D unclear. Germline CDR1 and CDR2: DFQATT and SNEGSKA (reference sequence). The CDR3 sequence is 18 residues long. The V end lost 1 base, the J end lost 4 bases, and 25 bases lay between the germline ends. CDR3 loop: CSARAPELDRRLRYGYTF. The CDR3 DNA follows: TGCAGTGCTAGAGCACCCGAACTTGACCGACGACTCCGCTATGGCTACACCTTC.

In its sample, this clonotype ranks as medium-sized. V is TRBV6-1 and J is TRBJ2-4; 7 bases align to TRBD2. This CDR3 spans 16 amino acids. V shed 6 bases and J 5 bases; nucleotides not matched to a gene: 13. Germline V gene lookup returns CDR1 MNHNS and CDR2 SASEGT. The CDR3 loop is CASRNHPSSGQNIQYF. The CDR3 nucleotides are TGTGCCAGCAGGAACCACCCCTCTAGCGGACAAAACATTCAGTACTTC.

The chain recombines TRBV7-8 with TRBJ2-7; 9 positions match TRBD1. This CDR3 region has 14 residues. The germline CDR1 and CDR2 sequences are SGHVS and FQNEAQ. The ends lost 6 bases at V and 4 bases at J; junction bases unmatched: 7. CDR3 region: CASSWTGEGYEQYF. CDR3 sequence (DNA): TGTGCCAGCAGTTGGACAGGGGAAGGTTACGAGCAGTACTTC.

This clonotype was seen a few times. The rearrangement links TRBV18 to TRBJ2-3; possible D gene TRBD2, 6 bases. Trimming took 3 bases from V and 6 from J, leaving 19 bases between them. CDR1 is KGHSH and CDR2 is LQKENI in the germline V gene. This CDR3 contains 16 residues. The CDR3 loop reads CASSPADRDLGDTQYF. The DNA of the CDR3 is TGTGCCAGCTCACCGGCCGATAGGGACTTAGGGGATACGCAGTATTTT.

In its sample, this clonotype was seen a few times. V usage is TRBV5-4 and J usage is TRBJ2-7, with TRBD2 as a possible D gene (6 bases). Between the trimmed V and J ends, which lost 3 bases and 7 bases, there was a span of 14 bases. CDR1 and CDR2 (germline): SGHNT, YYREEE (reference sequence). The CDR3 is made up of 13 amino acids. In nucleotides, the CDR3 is TGTGCCAGCAGCTGGCGGGGTGGAGGGGAGCAGTACTTC. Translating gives CASSWRGGGEQYF.

The CDR3 loop reads CASSPTGWPNEKLFF. CDR3 DNA sequence: TGCGCCAGCAGCCCAACGGGGTGGCCTAATGAAAAACTGTTTTTT. The V call is TRBV5-1, the J call TRBJ1-4; no clear D. The V end was cut by 4 bases, the J end by 3 bases, with 13 bases between. Germline CDR1 reads SGHRS; CDR2 reads YFSETQ. CDR3 length: 15 amino acids.

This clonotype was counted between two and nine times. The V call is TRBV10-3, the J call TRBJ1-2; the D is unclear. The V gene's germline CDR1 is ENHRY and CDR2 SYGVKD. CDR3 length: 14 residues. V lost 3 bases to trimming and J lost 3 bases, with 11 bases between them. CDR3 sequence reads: CAISDPDTHYGYTF. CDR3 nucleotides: TGTGCCATCAGTGACCCTGACACGCACTATGGCTACACCTTC.

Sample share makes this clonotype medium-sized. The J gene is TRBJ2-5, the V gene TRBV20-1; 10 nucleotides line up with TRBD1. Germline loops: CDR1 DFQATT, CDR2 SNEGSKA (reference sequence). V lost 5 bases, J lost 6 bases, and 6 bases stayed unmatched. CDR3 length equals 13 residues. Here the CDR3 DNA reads TGCAGTGCTTGGACAGGGGGAGGACAGACCCAGTACTTC. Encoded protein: CSAWTGGGQTQYF.

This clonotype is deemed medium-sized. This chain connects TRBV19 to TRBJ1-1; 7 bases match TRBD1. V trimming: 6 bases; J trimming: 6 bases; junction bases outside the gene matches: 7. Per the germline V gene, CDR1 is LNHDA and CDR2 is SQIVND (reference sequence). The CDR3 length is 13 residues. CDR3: CASRLTGRAEAFF. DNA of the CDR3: TGTGCCAGTAGGTTGACAGGGCGAGCTGAAGCTTTCTTT.

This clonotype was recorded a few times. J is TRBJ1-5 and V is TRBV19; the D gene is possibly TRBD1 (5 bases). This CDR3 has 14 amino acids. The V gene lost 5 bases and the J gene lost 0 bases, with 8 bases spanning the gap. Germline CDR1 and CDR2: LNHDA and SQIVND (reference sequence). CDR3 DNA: TGTGCCAGTAGTCGAGGGGATAGCAATCAGCCCCAGCATTTT. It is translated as CASSRGDSNQPQHF.

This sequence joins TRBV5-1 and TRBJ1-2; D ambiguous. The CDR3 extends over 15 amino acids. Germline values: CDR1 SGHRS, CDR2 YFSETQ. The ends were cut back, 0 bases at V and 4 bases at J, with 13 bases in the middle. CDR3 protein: CASSLDPPLPYGYTF. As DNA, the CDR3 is TGCGCCAGCAGCTTGGACCCTCCGCTACCCTATGGCTACACCTTC. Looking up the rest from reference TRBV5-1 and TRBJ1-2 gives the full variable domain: KAGVTQTPRYLIKTRGQQVTLSCSPISGHRSVSWYQQTPGQGLQFLFEYFSETQRNKGNFPGRFSGRQFSNSRSEMNVSTLELGDSALYLCASSLDPPLPYGYTFGSGTRLTVV.

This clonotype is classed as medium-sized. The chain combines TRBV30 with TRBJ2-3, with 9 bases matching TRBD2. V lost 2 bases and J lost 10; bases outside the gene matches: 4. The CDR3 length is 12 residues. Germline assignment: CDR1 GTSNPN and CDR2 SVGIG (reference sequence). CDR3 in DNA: TGTGCCTGGAGTCCGGCGGGGGGGGCGCAGTATTTT. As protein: CAWSPAGGAQYF.

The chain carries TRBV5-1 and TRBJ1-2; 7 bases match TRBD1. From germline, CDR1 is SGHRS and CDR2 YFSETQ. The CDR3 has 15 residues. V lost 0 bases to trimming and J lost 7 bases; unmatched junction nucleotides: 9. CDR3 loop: CASSLGDRAGAGYTF. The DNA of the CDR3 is TGCGCCAGCAGCTTGGGCGACAGGGCGGGGGCTGGCTACACCTTC.

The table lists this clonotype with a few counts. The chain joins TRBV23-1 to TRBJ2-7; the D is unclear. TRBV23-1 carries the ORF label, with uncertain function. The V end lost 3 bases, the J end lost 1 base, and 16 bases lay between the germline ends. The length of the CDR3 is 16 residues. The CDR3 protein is CASSHPAFSLSYEQYF. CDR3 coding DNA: TGCGCCAGCAGTCACCCGGCGTTCTCCCTATCCTACGAGCAGTACTTC.

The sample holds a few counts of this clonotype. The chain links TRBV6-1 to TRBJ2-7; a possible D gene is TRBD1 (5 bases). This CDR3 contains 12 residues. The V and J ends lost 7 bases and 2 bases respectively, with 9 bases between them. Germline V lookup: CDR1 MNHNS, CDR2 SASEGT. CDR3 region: CASTKDTYEQYF. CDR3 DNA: TGTGCCAGCACGAAGGACACCTACGAGCAGTACTTC.

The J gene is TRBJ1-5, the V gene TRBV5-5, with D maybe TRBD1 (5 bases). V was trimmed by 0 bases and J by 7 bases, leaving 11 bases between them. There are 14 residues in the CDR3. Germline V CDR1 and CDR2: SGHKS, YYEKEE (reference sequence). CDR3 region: CASSLVGGRQPQHF. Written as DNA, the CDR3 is TGTGCCAGCAGCTTGGTTGGGGGGAGGCAGCCCCAGCATTTT.

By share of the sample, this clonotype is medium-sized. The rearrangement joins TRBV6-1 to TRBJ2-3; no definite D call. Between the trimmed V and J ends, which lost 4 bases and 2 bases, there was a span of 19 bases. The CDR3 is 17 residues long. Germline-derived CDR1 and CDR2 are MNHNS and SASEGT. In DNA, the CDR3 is TGTGCCAGCAGTGCCCCGGGTTCCCGAAACCCCACAGATACGCAGTATTTT. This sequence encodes CASSAPGSRNPTDTQYF.

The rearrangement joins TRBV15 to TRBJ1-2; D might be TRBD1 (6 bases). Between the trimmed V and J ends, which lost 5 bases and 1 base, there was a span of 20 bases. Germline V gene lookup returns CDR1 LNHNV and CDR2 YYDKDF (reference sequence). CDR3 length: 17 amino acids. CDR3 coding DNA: TGTGCCACCAGCGGAAAACCGGGACAAGGAATTAACTATGGCTACACCTTC. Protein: CATSGKPGQGINYGYTF.